The 23 T cell receptor beta chains reported below all come from one sample, sequenced in a study of T cells in localized non-small cell lung cancer (dated by TCRdb to about 2020). The library was generated by the immunoSEQ multiplex PCR assay. This immuneACCESS table, as held by TCRdb, lists in-frame sequences with V and J called but not all clones. Of the missing ones, under half trace to an unresolved V gene in checked studies; the others have no known cause. The sample contains around 50,000 clones, 70% to 90% of them found a single time. Of the sample, approximately 5.6% falls within the top ten clones. The starting material was peripheral blood, obtained before any cancer treatment. Source of these receptors: a woman aged 35 to 75 with stage I lung adenocarcinoma.

The chain employs TRBV4-2 and TRBJ2-7; D is possibly TRBD1 or TRBD2 (5 bases each). CDR1 is LGHNA and CDR2 is YNFKEQ in the germline V gene. The CDR3 is made up of 16 amino acids. The V gene lost 3 bases and the J gene lost 3 bases, with 18 bases spanning the gap. CDR3 DNA sequence: TGTGCCAGCAGCCACGAGGCCCGGGACCGTTACTACGAGCAGTACTTC. Its protein is CASSHEARDRYYEQYF.

The V and J genes are TRBV7-2 and TRBJ2-5; D possibly uses TRBD1 or TRBD2 (5 bases each). V shed 5 bases and J shed 6 bases, with 13 bases lying between them. From germline, CDR1 is SGHTA and CDR2 FQGNSA. CDR3 size: 13 residues. CDR3 coding DNA: TGTGCCAGCAGCCCCAGGGACCTAAAGACCCAGTACTTC. It encodes CASSPRDLKTQYF.

The chain couples TRBV5-6 to TRBJ2-2, with 10 bases aligning to TRBD1. Germline loops: CDR1 SGHDT, CDR2 YYEEEE. The CDR3 covers 16 residues. V lost 3 bases and J lost 5; bases outside the gene matches: 7. Here the CDR3 DNA reads TGTGCCAGCAGCTGGACGGGACAGGGGAATACCGGGGAGCTGTTTTTT. This translates into CASSWTGQGNTGELFF.

The CDR3 coding sequence is TGTGCCAGCAGCTTCGGGGGGGCGCAAGGCAATCAGCCCCAGCATTTT. Encoded protein: CASSFGGAQGNQPQHF. The V and J genes are TRBV7-9 and TRBJ1-5; D is perhaps TRBD1 (6 bases). CDR1 and CDR2 (germline): SEHNR, FQNEAQ (reference sequence). Trimming stripped 3 bases from V and 2 bases from J, with 14 bases between. This CDR3 is 16 amino acids long.

The rearrangement links TRBV7-9 to TRBJ2-3; 9 positions agree with TRBD2. CDR3 length: 15 amino acids. Germline values: CDR1 SEHNR, CDR2 FQNEAQ (reference sequence). J lost 9 bases, V lost 3 bases, and 10 bases had no gene match. The CDR3 nucleotides are TGTGCCAGCAGCTTTGGCGGGGGGGCCTTATCCACGCAGTATTTT. Translating gives CASSFGGGALSTQYF.

Of note for this clone: Distinct nucleotide sequences in the sample also encode this CDR3. The chain recombines TRBV30 with TRBJ2-7; D not certain. Germline loops: CDR1 GTSNPN, CDR2 SVGIG (reference sequence). The CDR3 spans 12 residues. Trimming took off 3 bases at V and 0 bases at J, with 6 bases between the two ends. The CDR3 DNA follows: TGTGCCTGGAGCGGGCGCTCCTACGAGCAGTACTTC. Translating it yields CAWSGRSYEQYF.

This rearrangement joins TRBV7-6 to TRBJ2-1, with TRBD1 matching 8 bases. The CDR3 totals 15 residues. Germline CDR1 reads SGHVS; CDR2 reads FNYEAQ. Germline trimming cut 1 base from V and 9 bases from J; bases unmatched to any gene: 8. The CDR3 DNA is TGTGCCAGCAGCTTAGGATCCTCAGGGGGCGGTGAGCAGTTCTTC. Residues: CASSLGSSGGGEQFF.

V and J are TRBV7-9 and TRBJ2-5, with D maybe TRBD2 (5 bases). Germline lookup yields CDR1 SEHNR and CDR2 FQNEAQ (reference sequence). V was cut by 4 bases and J by 4 bases, with 10 bases left in between. The CDR3 has 13 amino acids. CDR3 amino acids: CASSSTGRETQYF. The CDR3 nucleotides are TGTGCCAGCAGCTCGACGGGGAGAGAGACCCAGTACTTC. The full variable domain, its missing parts supplied by reference TRBV7-9 and TRBJ2-5, is DTGVSQNPRHKITKRGQNVTFRCDPISEHNRLYWYRQTLGQGPEFLTYFQNEAQLEKSRLLSDRFSAERPKGSFSTLEIQRTEQGDSAMYLCASSSTGRETQYFGPGTRLLVL.

The genes are TRBV18 and TRBJ1-6; the D gene is possibly TRBD1 (6 bases). The CDR3 is 16 residues long. The V end lost 3 bases, the J end lost 7 bases, and 16 bases lay between the germline ends. Looked up from germline, CDR1 is KGHSH and CDR2 is LQKENI. The CDR3 DNA reads TGTGCCAGCTCACCGGGTGAGGGGGGGCGGAATTCACCCCTCCACTTT. Amino acids: CASSPGEGGRNSPLHF.

This clone was observed once. The chain recombines TRBV5-1 with TRBJ1-1; D possibly corresponds to TRBD1 (5 bases). CDR1 and CDR2 (germline): SGHRS, YFSETQ. V was cut by 1 base and J by 1 base, with 11 bases left in between. There are 15 residues in the CDR3. CDR3 coding DNA: TGCGCCAGCAGCTTGTTTGACAGTAGGAACACTGAAGCTTTCTTT. Encoded protein: CASSLFDSRNTEAFF.

The chain has TRBV18 and TRBJ1-1, with D possibly TRBD1 on 6 matching bases. Trimming took off 3 bases at V and 2 bases at J, with 10 bases between the two ends. The CDR3 has 14 amino acids. Germline V gene data show CDR1 as KGHSH and CDR2 as LQKENI. The CDR3 loop reads CASSPGQLNTEAFF. CDR3 nucleotides: TGTGCCAGCTCACCTGGACAGCTTAACACTGAAGCTTTCTTT. The full variable domain, completed using reference TRBV18 and TRBJ1-1, is NAGVMQNPRHLVRRRGQEARLRCSPMKGHSHVYWYRQLPEEGLKFMVYLQKENIIDESGMPKERFSAEFPKEGPSILRIQQVVRGDSAAYFCASSPGQLNTEAFFGQGTRLTVV.

The CDR3 protein is CASSRLGGLEEQYF. The CDR3 DNA sequence: TGTGCCAGCAGCCGACTAGGAGGCCTGGAGGAGCAGTACTTC. The chain has TRBV27 and TRBJ2-7, with D perhaps TRBD2 (6 bases). The germline gives CDR1 MNHEY, CDR2 SMNVEV (reference sequence). Trimming pared 6 bases from V and 7 bases from J, leaving 19 bases between. The CDR3 has 14 amino acids.

The CDR3 bases are TGTGCCAGCAGACAGGGAATTGGCACTGAAGCTTTCTTT. Translating gives CASRQGIGTEAFF. J is TRBJ1-1 and V is TRBV25-1, with TRBD1 as a possible D gene (6 bases). Germline V gene sequence: CDR1 MGHDK, CDR2 SYGVNS. This CDR3 comprises 13 residues. V lost 6 bases and J 4 bases, leaving 12 bases between the germline ends. Using reference TRBV25-1 and TRBJ1-1 for the parts outside the CDR3, the full variable domain is EADIYQTPRYLVIGTGKKITLECSQTMGHDKMYWYQQDPGMELHLIHYSYGVNSTEKGDLSSESTVSRIRTEHFPLTLESARPSHTSQYLCASRQGIGTEAFFGQGTRLTVV.

The V and J genes are TRBV7-2 and TRBJ1-1; D not resolved. This CDR3 contains 14 residues. Deletions cut 4 bases from V and 5 bases from J, with 14 bases between. Per germline, CDR1 SGHTA and CDR2 FQGNSA. The CDR3 here is CASSSTKVLTEAFF. DNA of the CDR3: TGTGCCAGCAGCTCCACGAAAGTTCTAACTGAAGCTTTCTTT. Variable domain in full (rest from reference TRBV7-2 and TRBJ1-1): GAGVSQSPSNKVTEKGKDVELRCDPISGHTALYWYRQSLGQGLEFLIYFQGNSAPDKSGLPSDRFSAERTGGSVSTLTIQRTQQEDSAVYLCASSSTKVLTEAFFGQGTRLTVV.

V and J are TRBV5-4 and TRBJ1-1; 7 bases map to TRBD1. Trimming took 0 bases from V and 6 from J; bases not matched to a gene: 2. This CDR3 has 13 residues. From germline, CDR1 is SGHNT and CDR2 YYREEE (reference sequence). The CDR3 loop reads CASSLDRGAEAFF. The DNA for the CDR3 is TGTGCCAGCAGCTTGGACAGGGGCGCTGAAGCTTTCTTT.

J is TRBJ2-3 and V is TRBV2; no clear D. The ends were cut back, 6 bases at V and 4 bases at J, with 5 bases in the middle. Per the germline V gene, CDR1 is SNHLY and CDR2 is FYNNEI. The CDR3 is 11 amino acids. CDR3 nucleotides: TGTGCCAGCAGCAGCGCAGATACGCAGTATTTT. Translation gives CASSSADTQYF. Full variable domain (remainder filled in from reference TRBV2 and TRBJ2-3): EPEVTQTPSHQVTQMGQEVILRCVPISNHLYFYWYRQILGQKVEFLVSFYNNEISEKSEIFDDQFSVERPDGSNFTLKIRSTKLEDSAMYFCASSSADTQYFGPGTRLTVL.

The chain links TRBV14 to TRBJ1-6; 9 positions match TRBD1. The junction had 3 bases not matched to a gene; V was cut back by 8 bases and J by 7 bases. Per germline, CDR1 SGHDN and CDR2 FVKESK. The CDR3 covers 13 residues. In DNA form, the CDR3 reads TGTGCCAGCGGGGACAGGGCGAATTCACCCCTCCACTTT. It translates to CASGDRANSPLHF.

This clone was picked up a small number of times. The gene calls are TRBV9 and TRBJ1-1; no firm D call. This CDR3 region has 13 residues. The V end was cut by 0 bases, the J end by 3 bases, with 6 bases between. The germline CDR1 and CDR2 sequences are SGDLS and YYNGEE. CDR3 sequence reads: CASSVGGYTEAFF. The CDR3 bases are TGTGCCAGCAGCGTAGGGGGTTACACTGAAGCTTTCTTT.

V and J are TRBV19 and TRBJ1-5; 9 nucleotides line up with TRBD1. V lost 3 bases and J lost 1; bases outside the gene matches: 10. The germline V gene has CDR1 LNHDA and CDR2 SQIVND (reference sequence). CDR3 size: 18 residues. As DNA, the CDR3 is TGTGCCAGTAGTATGTGGAGACAGGGGGAGGTGAGCAATCAGCCCCAGCATTTT. Translation: CASSMWRQGEVSNQPQHF.

This rearrangement joins TRBV30 to TRBJ1-1; possible D gene TRBD1, 5 bases. Germline V CDR1 and CDR2: GTSNPN, SVGIG (reference sequence). V was pared by 8 bases and J by 1 base, with 14 bases between. This CDR3 spans 13 amino acids. This CDR3 reads CAPGGKENTEAFF. For the CDR3, the DNA is TGTGCCCCGGGGGGGAAGGAGAACACTGAAGCTTTCTTT.

Comment on this clone: The same CDR3 is also encoded by other DNA sequences in this sample. The genes are TRBV4-3 and TRBJ2-2, with 11 bases fitting TRBD1. Unmatched junction bases numbered 2, after V lost 0 bases and J lost 5 bases. The germline V gene encodes CDR1 LGHNA and CDR2 YSLEER. The CDR3 loop spans 16 amino acids. The CDR3 region is CASSQDGTGGTGELFF. CDR3 DNA sequence: TGCGCCAGCAGCCAAGATGGGACAGGGGGGACCGGGGAGCTGTTTTTT.

The chain links TRBV5-1 to TRBJ2-7; 8 bases fit TRBD1. V gave up 4 bases and J gave up 5 bases; unmatched junction bases: 5. From germline, CDR1 is SGHRS and CDR2 YFSETQ. The CDR3 extends over 13 amino acids. In DNA, the CDR3 is TGCGCCAGCAGCAAGGACAGGGTCAACGAGCAGTACTTC. Its protein product is CASSKDRVNEQYF.

This clone was recorded once. This chain joins TRBV28 and TRBJ1-6, with D possibly matching TRBD1 (6 bases). Germline V gives CDR1 MDHEN, CDR2 SYDVKM. CDR3 size: 13 residues. Trimming cost V 7 bases and J 9 bases, with 13 bases left between them. This chain's CDR3 is CASKGGESSPLHF. For the CDR3, the DNA is TGTGCCAGCAAAGGGGGGGAATCTTCACCCCTCCACTTT.